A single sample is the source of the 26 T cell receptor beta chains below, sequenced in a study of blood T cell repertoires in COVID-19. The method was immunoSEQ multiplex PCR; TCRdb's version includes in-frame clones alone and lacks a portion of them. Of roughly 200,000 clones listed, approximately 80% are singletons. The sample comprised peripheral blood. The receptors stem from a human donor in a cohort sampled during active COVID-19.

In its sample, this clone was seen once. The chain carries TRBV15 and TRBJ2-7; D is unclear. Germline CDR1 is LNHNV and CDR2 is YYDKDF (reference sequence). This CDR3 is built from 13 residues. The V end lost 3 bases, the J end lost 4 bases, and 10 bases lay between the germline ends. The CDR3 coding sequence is TGTGCCACCAGCAGCCCCTCTAAATACGAGCAGTACTTC. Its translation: CATSSPSKYEQYF.

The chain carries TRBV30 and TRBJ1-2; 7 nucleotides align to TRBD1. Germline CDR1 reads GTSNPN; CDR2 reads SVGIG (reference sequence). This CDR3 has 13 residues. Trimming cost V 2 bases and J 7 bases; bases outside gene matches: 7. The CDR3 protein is CAWSPQGKGGYTF. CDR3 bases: TGTGCCTGGAGTCCACAGGGGAAGGGTGGCTACACCTTC.

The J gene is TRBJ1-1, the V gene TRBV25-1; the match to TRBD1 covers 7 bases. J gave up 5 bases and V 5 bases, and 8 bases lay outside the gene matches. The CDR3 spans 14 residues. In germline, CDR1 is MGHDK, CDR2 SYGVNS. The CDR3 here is CASSNRTGYTEAFF. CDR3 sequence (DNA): TGTGCCAGCAGTAACCGGACAGGATATACTGAAGCTTTCTTT. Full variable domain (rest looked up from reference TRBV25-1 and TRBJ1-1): EADIYQTPRYLVIGTGKKITLECSQTMGHDKMYWYQQDPGMELHLIHYSYGVNSTEKGDLSSESTVSRIRTEHFPLTLESARPSHTSQYLCASSNRTGYTEAFFGQGTRLTVV.

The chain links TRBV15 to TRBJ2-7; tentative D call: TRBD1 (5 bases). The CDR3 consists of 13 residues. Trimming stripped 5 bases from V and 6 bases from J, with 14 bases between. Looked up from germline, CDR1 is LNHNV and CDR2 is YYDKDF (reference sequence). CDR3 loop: CATSLGRVLEQYF. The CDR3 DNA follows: TGTGCCACCAGCTTGGGCAGGGTACTCGAGCAGTACTTC. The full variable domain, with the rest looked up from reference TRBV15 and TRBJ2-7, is DAMVIQNPRYQVTQFGKPVTLSCSQTLNHNVMYWYQQKSSQAPKLLFHYYDKDFNNEADTPDNFQSRRPNTSFCFLDIRSPGLGDTAMYLCATSLGRVLEQYFGPGTRLTVT.

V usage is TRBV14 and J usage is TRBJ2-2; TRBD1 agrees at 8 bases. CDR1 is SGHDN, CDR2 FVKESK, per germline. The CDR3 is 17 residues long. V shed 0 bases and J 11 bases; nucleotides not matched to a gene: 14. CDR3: CASSQDWYRGAPGELFF. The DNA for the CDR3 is TGTGCCAGCAGCCAAGATTGGTACAGGGGGGCACCGGGAGAGCTGTTTTTT. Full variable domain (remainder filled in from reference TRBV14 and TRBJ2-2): EAGVTQFPSHSVIEKGQTVTLRCDPISGHDNLYWYRRVMGKEIKFLLHFVKESKQDESGMPNNRFLAERTGGTYSTLKVQPAELEDSGVYFCASSQDWYRGAPGELFFGEGSRLTVL.

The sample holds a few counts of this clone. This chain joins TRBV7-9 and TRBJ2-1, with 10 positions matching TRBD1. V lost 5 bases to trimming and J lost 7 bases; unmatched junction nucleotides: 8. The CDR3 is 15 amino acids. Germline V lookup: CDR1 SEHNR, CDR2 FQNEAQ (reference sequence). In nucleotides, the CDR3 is TGTGCCAGCAGCGGACAGGGGGGAACTAATAATGAGCAGTTCTTC. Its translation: CASSGQGGTNNEQFF. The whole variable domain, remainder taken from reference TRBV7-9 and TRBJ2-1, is DTGVSQNPRHKITKRGQNVTFRCDPISEHNRLYWYRQTLGQGPEFLTYFQNEAQLEKSRLLSDRFSAERPKGSFSTLEIQRTEQGDSAMYLCASSGQGGTNNEQFFGPGTRLTVL.

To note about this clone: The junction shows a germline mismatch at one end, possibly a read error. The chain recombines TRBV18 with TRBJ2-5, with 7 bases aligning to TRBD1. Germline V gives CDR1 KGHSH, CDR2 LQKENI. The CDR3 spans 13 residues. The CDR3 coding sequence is TGTGCCACCTCAGACAGGGTCCAAGAGACCCAGTACTTC. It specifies CATSDRVQETQYF. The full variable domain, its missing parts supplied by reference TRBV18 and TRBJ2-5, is NAGVMQNPRHLVRRRGQEARLRCSPMKGHSHVYWYRQLPEEGLKFMVYLQKENIIDESGMPKERFSAEFPKEGPSILRIQQVVRGDSAAYFCATSDRVQETQYFGPGTRLLVL.

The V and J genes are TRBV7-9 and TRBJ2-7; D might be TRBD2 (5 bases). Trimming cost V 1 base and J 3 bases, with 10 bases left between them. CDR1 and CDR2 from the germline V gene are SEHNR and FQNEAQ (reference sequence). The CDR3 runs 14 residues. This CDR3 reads CASSLGTGIYEQYF. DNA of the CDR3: TGTGCCAGCAGCTTAGGGACTGGCATCTACGAGCAGTACTTC.

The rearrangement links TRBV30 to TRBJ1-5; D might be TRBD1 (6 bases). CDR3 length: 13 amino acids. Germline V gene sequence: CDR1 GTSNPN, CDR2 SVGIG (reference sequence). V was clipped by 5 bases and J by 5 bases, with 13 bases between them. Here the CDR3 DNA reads TGTGCCTGGGCGACAGGAATCGATCAGCCCCAGCATTTT. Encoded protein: CAWATGIDQPQHF.

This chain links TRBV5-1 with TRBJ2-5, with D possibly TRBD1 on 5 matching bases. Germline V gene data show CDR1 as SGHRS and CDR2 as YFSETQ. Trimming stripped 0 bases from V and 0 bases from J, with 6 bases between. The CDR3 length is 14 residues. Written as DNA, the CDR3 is TGCGCCAGCAGCTTGGGACAGAACCAAGAGACCCAGTACTTC. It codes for CASSLGQNQETQYF.

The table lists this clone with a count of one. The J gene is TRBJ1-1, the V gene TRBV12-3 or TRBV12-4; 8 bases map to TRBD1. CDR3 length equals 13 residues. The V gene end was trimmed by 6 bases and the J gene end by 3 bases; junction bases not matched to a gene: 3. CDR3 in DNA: TGTGCCAGCAGCAGGGACAGGTACACTGAAGCTTTCTTT. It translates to CASSRDRYTEAFF.

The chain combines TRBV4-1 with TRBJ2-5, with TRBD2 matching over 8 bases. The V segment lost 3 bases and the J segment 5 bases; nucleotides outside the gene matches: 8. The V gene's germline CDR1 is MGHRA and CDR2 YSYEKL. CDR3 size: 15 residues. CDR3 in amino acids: CASSHPAGVGETQYF. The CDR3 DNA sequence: TGCGCCAGCAGCCACCCAGCGGGAGTGGGGGAGACCCAGTACTTC.

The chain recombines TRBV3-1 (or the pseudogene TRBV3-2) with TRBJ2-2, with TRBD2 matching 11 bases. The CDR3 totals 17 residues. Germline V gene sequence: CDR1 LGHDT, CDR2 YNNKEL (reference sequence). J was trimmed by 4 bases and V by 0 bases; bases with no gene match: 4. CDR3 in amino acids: CASSQEKLAGVTGELFF. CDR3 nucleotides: TGTGCCAGCAGCCAAGAAAAACTAGCGGGAGTCACCGGGGAGCTGTTTTTT.

The CDR3 is CASSQQGLLMGSPLHF. As DNA, the CDR3 is TGCGCCAGCAGCCAGCAGGGACTCTTAATGGGTTCACCCCTCCACTTT. V is TRBV4-1 and J is TRBJ1-6, with D possibly TRBD1 on 5 matching bases. Germline V gives CDR1 MGHRA, CDR2 YSYEKL. This CDR3 comprises 16 residues. Trimming shortened V by 3 bases and J by 9 bases, and 18 bases separated the two germline ends.

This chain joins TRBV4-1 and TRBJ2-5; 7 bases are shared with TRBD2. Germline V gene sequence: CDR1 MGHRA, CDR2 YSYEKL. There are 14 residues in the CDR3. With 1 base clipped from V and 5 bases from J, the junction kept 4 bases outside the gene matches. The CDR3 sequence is CASSQGWGGETQYF. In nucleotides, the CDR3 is TGCGCCAGCAGCCAAGGTTGGGGGGGGGAGACCCAGTACTTC.

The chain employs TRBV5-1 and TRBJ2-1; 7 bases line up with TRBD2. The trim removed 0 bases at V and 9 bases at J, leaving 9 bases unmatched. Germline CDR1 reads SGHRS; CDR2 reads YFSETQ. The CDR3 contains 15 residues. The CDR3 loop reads CASSLGQPGGGEQFF. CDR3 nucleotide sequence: TGCGCCAGCAGCTTGGGTCAGCCGGGGGGTGGTGAGCAGTTCTTC.

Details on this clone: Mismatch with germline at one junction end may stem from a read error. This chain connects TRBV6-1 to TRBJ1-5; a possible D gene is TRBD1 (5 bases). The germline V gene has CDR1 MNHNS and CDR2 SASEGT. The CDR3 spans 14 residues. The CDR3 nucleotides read TGTACCAGCAGTGAAGGGGCAGGGCTACAGCCCCAGCATTTT. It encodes CTSSEGAGLQPQHF.

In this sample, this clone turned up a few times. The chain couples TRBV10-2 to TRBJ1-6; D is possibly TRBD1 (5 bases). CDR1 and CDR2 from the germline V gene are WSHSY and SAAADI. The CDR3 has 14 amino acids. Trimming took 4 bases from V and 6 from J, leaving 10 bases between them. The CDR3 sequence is CASSGGGPNSPLHF. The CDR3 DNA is TGCGCCAGCAGTGGGGGGGGACCTAATTCACCCCTCCACTTT.

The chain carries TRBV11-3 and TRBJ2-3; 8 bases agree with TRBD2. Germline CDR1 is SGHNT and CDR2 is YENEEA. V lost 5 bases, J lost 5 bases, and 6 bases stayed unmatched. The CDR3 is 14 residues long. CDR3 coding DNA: TGTGCCAGCAGCAATCGGCTAGCGGGAGATACGCAGTATTTT. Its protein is CASSNRLAGDTQYF.

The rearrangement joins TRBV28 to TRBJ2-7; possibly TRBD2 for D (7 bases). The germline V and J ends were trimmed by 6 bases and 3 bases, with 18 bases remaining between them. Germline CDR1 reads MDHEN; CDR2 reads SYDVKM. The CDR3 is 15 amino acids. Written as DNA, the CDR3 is TGTGCCAGCAGCCGACTAGCTGGAGGGGGCTACGAGCAGTACTTC. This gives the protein CASSRLAGGGYEQYF.

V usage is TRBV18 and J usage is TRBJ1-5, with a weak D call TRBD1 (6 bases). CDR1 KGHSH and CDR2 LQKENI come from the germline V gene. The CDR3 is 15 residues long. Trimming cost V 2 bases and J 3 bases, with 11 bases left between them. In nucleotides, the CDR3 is TGTGCCAGCTCACCAGGGGGCAGGGTCAATCAGCCCCAGCATTTT. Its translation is CASSPGGRVNQPQHF.

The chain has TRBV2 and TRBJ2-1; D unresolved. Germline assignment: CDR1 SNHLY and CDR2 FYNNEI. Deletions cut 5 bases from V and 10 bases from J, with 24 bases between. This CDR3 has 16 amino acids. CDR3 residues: CASSRRSHSVSGEQFF. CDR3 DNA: TGTGCCAGCAGTCGGCGAAGTCACAGTGTCAGTGGGGAGCAGTTCTTC.

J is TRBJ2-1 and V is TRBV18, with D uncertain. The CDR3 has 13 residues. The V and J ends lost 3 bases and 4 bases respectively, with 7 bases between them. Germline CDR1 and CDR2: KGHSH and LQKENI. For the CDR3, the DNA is TGTGCCAGCTCACCGGTTCAGTACAATGAGCAGTTCTTC. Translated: CASSPVQYNEQFF. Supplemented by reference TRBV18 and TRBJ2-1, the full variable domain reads NAGVMQNPRHLVRRRGQEARLRCSPMKGHSHVYWYRQLPEEGLKFMVYLQKENIIDESGMPKERFSAEFPKEGPSILRIQQVVRGDSAAYFCASSPVQYNEQFFGPGTRLTVL.

CDR3 sequence (DNA): TGTGCCAGCAGACGACAGGGGACCACTGAAGCTTTCTTT. Translated, it gives CASRRQGTTEAFF. V is TRBV6-5 and J is TRBJ1-1; 8 nucleotides agree with TRBD1. With V trimmed by 6 bases and J by 4 bases, 4 bases remained unmatched. This CDR3 is built from 13 residues. CDR1 is MNHEY, CDR2 SVGAGI, per germline.

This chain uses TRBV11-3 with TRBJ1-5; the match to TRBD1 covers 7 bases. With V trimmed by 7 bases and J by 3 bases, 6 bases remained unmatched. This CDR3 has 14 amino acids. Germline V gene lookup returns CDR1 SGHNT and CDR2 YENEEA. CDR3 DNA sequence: TGTGCCAGCATCAGGGACAGCCACAATCAGCCCCAGCATTTT. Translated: CASIRDSHNQPQHF.

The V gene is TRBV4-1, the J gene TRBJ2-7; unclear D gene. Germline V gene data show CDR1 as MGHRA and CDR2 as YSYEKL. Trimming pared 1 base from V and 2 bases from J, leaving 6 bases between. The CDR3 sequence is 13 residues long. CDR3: CASSQAGAYEQYF. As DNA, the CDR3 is TGCGCCAGCAGCCAAGCAGGTGCCTACGAGCAGTACTTC.